This TCR beta chain derives from a study of early T cells in non-severe SARS-CoV-2 infection. Study-wide context: Alpha and beta chains were unpaired, from unsorted whole-blood bulk RNA. Overall study findings and caveats: Matches to VDJdb favored anti-spike CD8 responses and missed private and CD4 specificities.

The ends lost 7 bases at V and 6 bases at J; junction bases unmatched: 12. The CDR3 has 16 amino acids. About this clonotype itself: What it binds is unknown.

Individual cDNA molecules carried attached unique molecular identifiers. MiXCR, run by TCRdb on the 5' RACE reads, gives a single entry per CDR3 protein. The sample lists 85,000 to 90,000 distinct CDR3 sequences, less than 15% occurring once. The rearrangement joins TRBV12-3 or TRBV12-4 to TRBJ2-1; 10 positions agree with TRBD1. The receptor was derived from an adult who was a healthcare worker with PCR-confirmed SARS-CoV-2 infection or an uninfected control (not recorded which). Material for sequencing was whole blood. As DNA, the CDR3 is TGTGCCAGCATCCGAACCGGGACAGGGGCCATCAATGAGCAGTTCTTC. Amino acids: CASIRTGTGAINEQFF.